A selection of T cell receptor beta chains follows, all from one sample in a study of control samples from healthy donors and cancer patients. Libraries were prepared by immunoSEQ multiplex PCR; TCRdb keeps only in-frame clonotypes and omits some of them. The sample holds approximately 97,000 clones; about 91% are singletons and the top ten take about 2.5%. The source material was blood. These receptors all stem from a woman younger than 30 in good health. Each CDR3 is given with its conserved first and last residue. Each record gives: clone size, V gene, J gene, D gene, CDR3 protein, CDR3 DNA. The D gene is left open where the match is weak. Size is stated for part of the rows, as once, few or many counts, or as a class when the clone is expanded.

clone size: .; V gene: TRBV5-4; J gene: TRBJ2-7; D gene: TRBD1; CDR3 protein: CASSSPTGGEAKGGYEQYF; CDR3 DNA: TGTGCCAGCAGCTCCCCGACAGGGGGCGAAGCAAAGGGAGGATACGAGCAGTACTTC
clone size: .; V gene: TRBV6-6; J gene: TRBJ2-1; D gene: .; CDR3 protein: CASSYLYNEQFF; CDR3 DNA: TGTGCCAGCAGTTACTTGTACAATGAGCAGTTCTTC
clone size: .; V gene: TRBV5-1; J gene: TRBJ2-7; D gene: .; CDR3 protein: CASGLMWGSYEQYF; CDR3 DNA: TGCGCCAGCGGTCTCATGTGGGGATCCTACGAGCAGTACTTC
clone size: .; V gene: TRBV5-6; J gene: TRBJ1-1; D gene: .; CDR3 protein: CASSLVNTEAFF; CDR3 DNA: TGTGCCAGCAGCTTGGTTAACACTGAGGCTTTCTTT
clone size: .; V gene: TRBV5-4; J gene: TRBJ2-5; D gene: TRBD1; CDR3 protein: CASSIVSRGQETQYF; CDR3 DNA: TGTGCCAGCAGCATAGTCTCCAGGGGGCAAGAGACCCAGTACTTC
clone size: .; V gene: TRBV5-1; J gene: TRBJ1-1; D gene: TRBD1; CDR3 protein: CASSKDRGQHRWGTEAFF; CDR3 DNA: TGCGCCAGCAGCAAGGACAGGGGGCAACACAGGTGGGGAACTGAAGCTTTCTTT
clone size: once; V gene: TRBV4-2; J gene: TRBJ2-7; D gene: TRBD2; CDR3 protein: CASSQDSGLAGVEQYF; CDR3 DNA: TGTGCCAGCAGCCAGGATTCGGGACTAGCGGGAGTCGAGCAGTACTTC
clone size: few; V gene: TRBV19; J gene: TRBJ1-1; D gene: .; CDR3 protein: CASSIEGPFEAFF; CDR3 DNA: TGTGCCAGTAGTATTGAGGGGCCTTTTGAAGCTTTCTTT
clone size: .; V gene: TRBV12-3/TRBV12-4; J gene: TRBJ2-7; D gene: .; CDR3 protein: CASSASYEQYF; CDR3 DNA: TGTGCCAGCAGTGCCTCCTACGAGCAGTACTTC
clone size: .; V gene: TRBV6-5; J gene: TRBJ1-6; D gene: .; CDR3 protein: CASSYSGASYNSPLHF; CDR3 DNA: TGTGCCAGCAGTTACTCAGGGGCCTCATATAATTCACCCCTCCACTTT
clone size: .; V gene: TRBV3-1/TRBV3-2; J gene: TRBJ2-7; D gene: .; CDR3 protein: CASSPQGLVWEQYF; CDR3 DNA: TGTGCCAGCAGCCCCCAAGGTCTGGTGTGGGAGCAGTACTTC
clone size: .; V gene: TRBV30; J gene: TRBJ2-3; D gene: TRBD1; CDR3 protein: CAWVGTGGSDTQYF; CDR3 DNA: TGTGCCTGGGTCGGGACAGGGGGCTCAGATACGCAGTATTTT
clone size: .; V gene: TRBV30; J gene: TRBJ2-7; D gene: .; CDR3 protein: CAWREQGAYEQYF; CDR3 DNA: TGTGCCTGGAGGGAACAGGGTGCCTACGAGCAGTACTTC
clone size: .; V gene: TRBV28; J gene: TRBJ2-4; D gene: .; CDR3 protein: CASSWGNPPEYF; CDR3 DNA: TGTGCCAGCAGTTGGGGTAACCCCCCGGAATACTTC
clone size: .; V gene: TRBV5-1; J gene: TRBJ2-5; D gene: TRBD2; CDR3 protein: CASSLGDIAGNQETQYF; CDR3 DNA: TGCGCCAGCAGCTTGGGAGATATAGCGGGGAACCAAGAGACCCAGTACTTC